The present entry profiles one T cell receptor beta chain with its context. Its antigen is currently not known. The junction differs from germline at one of its ends, possibly a read error. This entry comes from a study of T-cell reconstitution after alpha-beta-depleted transplantation in children (dated by TCRdb to the mid-2010s). Some background on the complete study: Using TCR repertoire profiling, the study quantitatively followed how T-cell immune reconstitution unfolded in children after TCRalphabeta/CD19-depleted allogeneic hematopoietic cell transplantation.

The CDR1 and CDR2 encoded by the germline V gene are SGHTA and FQGTGA. Its CDR3 holds 13 amino acids, cysteine through phenylalanine. The DNA shown is the 39-base CDR3, in frame from base 1. Receptor libraries were prepared by PCR. TCRdb shows the sequencer as Illumina HiSeq 2500. To normalize quantification of the TCRbeta repertoire, the TCR libraries were built with molecular barcoding that relied on unique molecular identifiers. In TCRdb, the public reads were trimmed at Q25 with fastp and aligned with MiXCR, with productive beta chains retained. Rows are combined by CDR3 protein, so each entry shows the most common genes and DNA. This sample has more than 250,000 distinct CDR3 sequences in its table, and 9.9% of those were observed once. Around 9.1% of the sample belongs to the ten largest clones.

The sequence was obtained from a human donor who donated a stem cell graft to a child with SCID. The material sequenced was PBMCs from the stem cell graft donor, taken from the stem cell graft. Recombination joined TRBV7-3 with TRBJ1-2; the D gene remains uncertain. The nucleotide sequence is TGTGCCAGCAGCCTAACGAAGGGCTATGGCTACACCTTC. This gives the protein CASSLTKGYGYTF.